Detailed here is one TCR beta chain. The table came from immunoSEQ multiplex PCR; TCRdb's copy has only in-frame clones and leaves some out. The sample includes fewer than 100,000 clones, 90% of them seen just once. Germline assignment: CDR1 MNHEY and CDR2 SVGAGI. Deletions cut 5 bases from V and 9 bases from J, with 17 bases between. The CDR3 is 13 residues long. This specimen comes from a study of T cell responses to AZD1222 COVID-19 vaccine. The TCR comes from an adult who received the AZD1222 COVID-19 vaccine. Sample: peripheral blood, taken 28 days after the second AZD1222 dose. V is TRBV6-5 and J is TRBJ2-7, with TRBD1 as a possible D gene (5 bases). CDR3 in amino acids: CASSPRAPTVQYF. CDR3 nucleotides: TGTGCCAGCAGTCCCAGGGCTCCGACGGTGCAGTACTTC.